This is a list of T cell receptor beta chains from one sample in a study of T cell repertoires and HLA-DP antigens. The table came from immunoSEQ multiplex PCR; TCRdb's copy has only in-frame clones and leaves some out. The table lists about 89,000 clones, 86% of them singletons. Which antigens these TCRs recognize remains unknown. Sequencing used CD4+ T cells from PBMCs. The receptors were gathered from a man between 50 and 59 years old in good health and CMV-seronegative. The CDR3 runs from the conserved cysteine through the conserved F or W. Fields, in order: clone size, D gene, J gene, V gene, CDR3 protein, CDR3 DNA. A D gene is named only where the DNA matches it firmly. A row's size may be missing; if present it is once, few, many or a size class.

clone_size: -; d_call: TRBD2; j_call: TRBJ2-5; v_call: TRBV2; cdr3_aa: CASSVAGGKETQYF; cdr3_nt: TGTGCCAGCAGCGTAGCGGGGGGGAAAGAGACCCAGTACTTC
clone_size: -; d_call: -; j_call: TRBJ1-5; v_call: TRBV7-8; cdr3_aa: CASSPGRNQPQHF; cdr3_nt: TGTGCCAGCAGCCCGGGTAGGAATCAGCCCCAGCATTTT
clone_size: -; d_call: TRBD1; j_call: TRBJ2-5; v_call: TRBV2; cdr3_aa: CASSGGQLQETQYF; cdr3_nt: TGTGCCAGCTCAGGGGGACAGCTCCAAGAGACCCAGTACTTC
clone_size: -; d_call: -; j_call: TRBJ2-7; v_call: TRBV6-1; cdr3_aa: CASSEGWDMSYEQYF; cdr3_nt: TGTGCCAGCAGTGAAGGTTGGGACATGTCCTACGAGCAGTACTTC
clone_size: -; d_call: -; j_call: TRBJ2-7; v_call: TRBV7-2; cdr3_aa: CASSLLSYGSPHF; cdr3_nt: TGTGCCAGCAGCTTACTCTCCTATGGGAGTCCTCACTTC
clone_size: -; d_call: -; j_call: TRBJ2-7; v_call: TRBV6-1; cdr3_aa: CASSDAVPPLKRSYEQYF; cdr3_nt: TGTGCCAGCAGTGACGCAGTACCACCTTTAAAGAGGTCCTACGAGCAGTACTTC
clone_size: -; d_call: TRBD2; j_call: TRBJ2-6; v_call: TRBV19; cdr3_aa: CASRTGGASSGANVLTF; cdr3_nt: TGTGCCAGTAGGACCGGGGGGGCAAGCTCTGGGGCCAACGTCCTGACTTTC
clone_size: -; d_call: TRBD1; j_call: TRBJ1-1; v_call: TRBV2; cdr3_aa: CASQLGGPAEAFF; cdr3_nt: TGTGCCAGTCAACTAGGGGGCCCGGCTGAAGCTTTCTTT
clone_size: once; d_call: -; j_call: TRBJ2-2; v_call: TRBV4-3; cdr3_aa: CASSQVWPNTGELFF; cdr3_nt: TGCGCCAGCAGCCAAGTTTGGCCGAACACCGGGGAGCTGTTTTTT
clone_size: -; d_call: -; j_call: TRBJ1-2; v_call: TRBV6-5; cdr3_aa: CASSRQLANYGYTF; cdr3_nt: TGTGCCAGCAGCCGACAGTTAGCTAACTATGGCTACACCTTC
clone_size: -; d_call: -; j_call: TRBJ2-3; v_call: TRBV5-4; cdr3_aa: CASSFGSTDTQYF; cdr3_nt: TGTGCCAGCAGCTTTGGATCCACAGATACGCAGTATTTT
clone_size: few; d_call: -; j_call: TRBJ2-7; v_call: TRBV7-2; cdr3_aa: CASSSMRDSTYEQYF; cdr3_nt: TGTGCCAGCAGCTCGATGCGGGACTCCACCTACGAGCAGTACTTC
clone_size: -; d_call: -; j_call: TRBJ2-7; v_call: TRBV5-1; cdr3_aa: CASSSGTWGAYEQYF; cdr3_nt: TGCGCCAGCAGCTCAGGGACTTGGGGGGCCTACGAGCAGTACTTC
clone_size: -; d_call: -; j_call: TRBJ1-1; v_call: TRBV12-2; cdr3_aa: CASRLEETGINTEAFF; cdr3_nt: TGTGCAAGTCGCTTAGAGGAAACAGGGATTAACACTGAAGCTTTCTTT
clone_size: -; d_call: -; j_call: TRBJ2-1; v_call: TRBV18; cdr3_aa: CASSPSRSYNEQFF; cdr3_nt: TGTGCCAGCTCGCCTAGTCGCTCCTACAATGAGCAGTTCTTC